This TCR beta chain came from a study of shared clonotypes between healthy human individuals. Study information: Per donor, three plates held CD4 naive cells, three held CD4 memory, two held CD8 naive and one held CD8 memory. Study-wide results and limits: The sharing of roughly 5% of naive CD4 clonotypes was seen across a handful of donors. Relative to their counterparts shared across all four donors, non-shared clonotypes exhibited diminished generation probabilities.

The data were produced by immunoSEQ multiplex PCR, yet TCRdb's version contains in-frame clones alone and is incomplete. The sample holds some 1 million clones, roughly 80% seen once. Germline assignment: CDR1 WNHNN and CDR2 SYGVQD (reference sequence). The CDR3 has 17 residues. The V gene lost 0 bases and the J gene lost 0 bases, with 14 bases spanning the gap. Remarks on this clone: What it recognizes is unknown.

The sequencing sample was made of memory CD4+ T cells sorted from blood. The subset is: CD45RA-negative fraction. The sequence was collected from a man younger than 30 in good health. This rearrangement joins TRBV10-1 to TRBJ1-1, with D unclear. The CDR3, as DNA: TGCGCCAGCAGTGAGTCGCCGCGCCCTCCGGTGAACACTGAAGCTTTCTTT. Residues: CASSESPRPPVNTEAFF.